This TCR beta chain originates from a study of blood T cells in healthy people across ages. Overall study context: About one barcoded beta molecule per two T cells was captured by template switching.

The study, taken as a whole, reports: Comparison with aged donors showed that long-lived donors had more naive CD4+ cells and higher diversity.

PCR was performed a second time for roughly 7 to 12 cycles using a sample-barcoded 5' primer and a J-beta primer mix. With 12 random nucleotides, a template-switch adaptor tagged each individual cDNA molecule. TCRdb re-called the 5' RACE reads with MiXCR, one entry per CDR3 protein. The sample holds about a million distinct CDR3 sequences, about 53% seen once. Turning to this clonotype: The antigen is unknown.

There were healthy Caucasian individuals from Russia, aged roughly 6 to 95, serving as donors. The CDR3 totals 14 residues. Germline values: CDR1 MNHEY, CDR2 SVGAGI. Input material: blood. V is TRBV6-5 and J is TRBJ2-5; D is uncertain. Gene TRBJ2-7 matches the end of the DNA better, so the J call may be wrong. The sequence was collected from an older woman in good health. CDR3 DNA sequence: TGTGCCAGCAGTTATAGATTATCTGCCTACGAGCAGTACTTC. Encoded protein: CASSYRLSAYEQYF.